The sequence of this TCR beta chain was determined in a study of T cells and Merkel cell carcinoma outcomes. The V gene's germline CDR1 is SGDLS and CDR2 YYNGEE. J was trimmed by 5 bases and V by 3 bases; bases with no gene match: 4. The CDR3 runs 15 residues. Generated by immunoSEQ multiplex PCR, the TCRdb table keeps only in-frame clones and is missing some. The sample shows about 2,000 clones, roughly 90% of them seen only once. The TCR sequence derives from a human donor with Merkel cell carcinoma. Material for sequencing was tumor tissue from Merkel cell carcinoma. V is TRBV9 and J is TRBJ2-2; 10 positions agree with TRBD1. DNA of the CDR3: TGTGCCAGCAGCGCCGGGACAGGGGAGACCGGGGAGCTGTTTTTT. It translates to CASSAGTGETGELFF.